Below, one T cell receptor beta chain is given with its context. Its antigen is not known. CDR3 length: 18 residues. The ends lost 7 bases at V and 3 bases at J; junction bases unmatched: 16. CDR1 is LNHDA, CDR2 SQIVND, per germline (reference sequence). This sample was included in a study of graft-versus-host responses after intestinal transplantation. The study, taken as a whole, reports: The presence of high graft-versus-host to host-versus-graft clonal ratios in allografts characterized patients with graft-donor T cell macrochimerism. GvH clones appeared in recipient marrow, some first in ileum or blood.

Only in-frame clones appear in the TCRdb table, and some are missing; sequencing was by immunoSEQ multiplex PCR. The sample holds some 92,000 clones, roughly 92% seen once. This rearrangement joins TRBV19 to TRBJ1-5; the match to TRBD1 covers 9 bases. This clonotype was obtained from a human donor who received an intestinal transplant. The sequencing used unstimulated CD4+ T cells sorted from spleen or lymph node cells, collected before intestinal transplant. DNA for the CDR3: TGTGCCAGTACCCCCGGGGGGACAGGGATCTTGGACAATCAGCCCCAGCATTTT. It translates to CASTPGGTGILDNQPQHF.